This TCR beta chain appears in the sequencing data of a study of OX40 agonist ivuxolimab in advanced cancers. This clone occurred once. Its antigen is not identified. Assay: immunoSEQ multiplex PCR; the TCRdb copy retains only in-frame clones and omits some. Counted here are 70,000 to 85,000 clones, roughly nine tenths occurring once; the ten biggest clones make up 4% to 5%. The CDR3 covers 15 residues. The germline gives CDR1 SGHRS, CDR2 YFSETQ. Trimming shortened V by 1 base and J by 1 base, and 9 bases separated the two germline ends. Study-level findings and limits: The study found that CD8+ T cells averaged more expanded clones than CD4+.

The sequenced sample was CD4+ or CD8+ T cells sorted from blood, obtained in a trial of the OX40 agonist ivuxolimab. The chain carries TRBV5-1 and TRBJ2-1, with TRBD2 as a possible D gene (5 bases). This TCR was recovered from an adult with an advanced solid tumor such as melanoma, head and neck, liver or kidney cancer. The CDR3 DNA reads TGCGCCAGCAGCTTGATCACGGGGTCCTACAATGAGCAGTTCTTC. Its translation is CASSLITGSYNEQFF.